These 12 T cell receptor beta chains share one sample of origin, sequenced in a study of neurological immune-mediated disorders. Each CDR3 protein gets one entry after TCRdb re-called the 5' RACE reads with MiXCR. The sample shows fewer than 25,000 distinct CDR3 sequences, roughly 13% of them seen only once. What was sequenced was PBMCs. The origin of the receptors is a woman aged 40 to 49 with HTLV-1-associated myelopathy (HAM/TSP).

In this sample, this clonotype turned up many times. The V gene is TRBV6-2 or TRBV6-3, the J gene TRBJ1-6; TRBD1 matches 8 bases. CDR3 size: 14 residues. Germline V CDR1 and CDR2: MNHEY, SVGEGT. V lost 6 bases and J lost 11; bases outside the gene matches: 9. In DNA form, the CDR3 reads TGTGCCAGCAGCACGCAGGGGGCGTTTACACCCCTCCACTTT. It encodes CASSTQGAFTPLHF.

This clonotype was observed at least ten times. The V gene is TRBV25-1, the J gene TRBJ2-7, with 9 nucleotides matching TRBD1. This CDR3 has 15 amino acids. The ends lost 3 bases at V and 3 bases at J; junction bases unmatched: 6. The V gene's germline CDR1 is MGHDK and CDR2 SYGVNS. CDR3 DNA: TGTGCCAGCAGTGATCTGGGACAGGGTCACTACGAGCAGTACTTC. It codes for CASSDLGQGHYEQYF.

Ten or more counts support this clonotype. The V and J genes are TRBV9 and TRBJ2-3; maybe TRBD1 (6 bases). The germline V and J ends were trimmed by 3 bases and 0 bases, with 14 bases remaining between them. Germline-derived CDR1 and CDR2 are SGDLS and YYNGEE. CDR3 length: 16 amino acids. Here the CDR3 DNA reads TGTGCCAGCAGCGCTAGGGGGTCGCCTAGCACAGATACGCAGTATTTT. Its translation is CASSARGSPSTDTQYF.

In this sample, this clonotype turned up many times. The chain uses TRBV5-1 and TRBJ1-2, with 10 bases matching TRBD1. The J segment lost 4 bases and the V segment lost 3 bases, leaving 9 bases of the junction unmatched. This CDR3 region has 16 residues. Looked up from germline, CDR1 is SGHRS and CDR2 is YFSETQ. The CDR3 reads CASSWTPGQGTYGYTF. The CDR3 nucleotides are TGCGCCAGCAGCTGGACTCCGGGACAGGGGACCTATGGCTACACCTTC.

In the case of this clonotype: An end of the junction does not agree with germline; a read error may underlie this. V usage is TRBV12-3 or TRBV12-4 and J usage is TRBJ2-1, with 9 bases lining up with TRBD2. The CDR3 is 15 amino acids. The CDR3 here is CSSILETSGHNEQFF. CDR3 nucleotide sequence: TGTTCCAGCATTTTAGAGACTAGCGGCCACAATGAGCAGTTCTTC.

This clonotype was observed at least ten times. The chain uses TRBV5-1 and TRBJ2-5; D gene uncertain. V was clipped by 3 bases and J by 2 bases, with 11 bases between them. In germline, CDR1 is SGHRS, CDR2 YFSETQ. The CDR3 extends over 14 amino acids. The CDR3 sequence: CASSSSSGQETQYF. In DNA form, the CDR3 reads TGCGCCAGCAGCTCCTCCAGTGGACAAGAGACCCAGTACTTC.

With respect to this clonotype: Possible read error: a much larger clone is one base away. The rearrangement joins TRBV7-2 to TRBJ1-1, with D possibly matching TRBD1 (6 bases). Trimming removed 6 bases from V and 4 bases from J, with 18 bases in between. This CDR3 is 15 amino acids long. Germline assignment: CDR1 SGHTA and CDR2 FQGNSA. The CDR3 reads CASSTTGIEFTEAFF. The CDR3 bases are TGTGCCAGCAGTACCACAGGGATTGAGTTCACTGAAGCTTTCTTT.

This clonotype occurred many times. The CDR3 DNA is TGCGCCAGCAGCTACACAACAGGGGTAGGCACTGAAGCTTTCTTT. It yields the protein CASSYTTGVGTEAFF. J is TRBJ1-1 and V is TRBV5-1; 7 nucleotides agree with TRBD1. The CDR3 has 15 residues. The V segment lost 3 bases and the J segment 4 bases; nucleotides outside the gene matches: 9. Germline CDR1 is SGHRS and CDR2 is YFSETQ.

The V call is TRBV9, the J call TRBJ2-7; D remains ambiguous. V was clipped by 3 bases and J by 5 bases, with 6 bases between them. The CDR3 sequence is 11 residues long. CDR1 and CDR2 from the germline V gene are SGDLS and YYNGEE. The CDR3 here is CASSAGDEQYV. The CDR3 coding sequence is TGTGCCAGCAGCGCTGGGGACGAGCAGTACGTC.

In this sample, this clonotype turned up many times. V is TRBV28 and J is TRBJ1-4; TRBD1 is a possible D gene (5 bases). This CDR3 has 16 residues. V lost 6 bases and J lost 0, with 14 bases in between. Germline CDR1 reads MDHEN; CDR2 reads SYDVKM. The CDR3 loop reads CASRYAGDSTNEKLFF. DNA for the CDR3: TGTGCCAGCAGATACGCGGGGGACTCAACTAATGAAAAACTGTTTTTT. Together with reference TRBV28 and TRBJ1-4, the CDR3 gives the full variable domain: DVKVTQSSRYLVKRTGEKVFLECVQDMDHENMFWYRQDPGLGLRLIYFSYDVKMKEKGDIPEGYSVSREKKERFSLILESASTNQTSMYLCASRYAGDSTNEKLFFGSGTQLSVL.

This clonotype was seen repeatedly, ten times or more. The chain joins TRBV6-2 or TRBV6-3 to TRBJ2-1, with 9 bases that match TRBD2. This CDR3 is built from 14 residues. The trim removed 6 bases at V and 4 bases at J, leaving 4 bases unmatched. Germline V gene lookup returns CDR1 MNHEY and CDR2 SVGEGT. The CDR3 DNA reads as TGTGCCAGCAGAAGACTAGCGGTGTACAATGAGCAGTTCTTC. This encodes CASRRLAVYNEQFF.

This clonotype came up many times. The CDR3 spells CASSSPPGQQFNYGYTF. CDR3 nucleotide sequence: TGCGCCAGCAGCTCGCCCCCGGGACAGCAGTTTAACTATGGCTACACCTTC. V is TRBV5-1 and J is TRBJ1-2; 7 nucleotides line up with TRBD1. Germline CDR1 and CDR2: SGHRS and YFSETQ. The CDR3 is 17 residues long. Germline trimming cut 3 bases from V and 1 base from J; bases unmatched to any gene: 12.